A selection of T cell receptor beta chains follows, all from one sample in a study of T-cell reconstitution after alpha-beta-depleted transplantation in children. TCRdb redid the calling of the PCR reads with MiXCR, one entry per CDR3 protein. The table lists about 610,000 distinct CDR3 sequences, about 10% of them singletons. This specimen was PBMCs from the stem cell graft donor, taken from the stem cell graft. These receptor sequences come from a human donor who donated a stem cell graft to a child with acute myeloid leukemia. The CDR3 runs from the conserved cysteine through the conserved F or W. D genes are given only for firm matches. Clone sizes are given selectively: once, few, many, or a class where the clone is expanded.

J gene | D gene | V gene | clone size | CDR3 protein | CDR3 DNA
TRBJ2-5 | - | TRBV12-3/TRBV12-4 | few | CASSPRGGSGEETQYF | TGTGCCAGCAGTCCCAGGGGTGGAAGCGGGGAAGAGACCCAGTACTTC
TRBJ2-5 | - | TRBV5-1 | few | CASSGGHRDPLWIQETQYF | TGCGCCAGCAGCGGGGGACACAGGGACCCCCTTTGGATCCAAGAGACCCAGTACTTC
TRBJ1-2 | - | TRBV9 | - | CASSVAPREIYGYTF | TGTGCCAGCAGCGTAGCACCCAGGGAGATATATGGCTACACCTTC
TRBJ2-7 | - | TRBV7-9 | many | CASSLSLGLSSYEQYF | TGTGCCAGCAGCTTAAGTCTCGGGCTATCCTCTTACGAGCAGTACTTC
TRBJ2-2 | - | TRBV6-6 | many | CASRPPGTNTGELFF | TGTGCCAGCAGGCCTCCGGGGACGAACACCGGGGAGCTGTTTTTT
TRBJ2-3 | - | TRBV7-3 | - | CASVLDSPTDTQYF | TGTGCCAGCGTACTGGACAGCCCCACAGATACGCAGTATTTT
TRBJ2-1 | TRBD2 | TRBV6-1 | many | CASSVRLAGGGGNEQFF | TGTGCCAGCAGTGTACGACTAGCGGGAGGTGGCGGCAATGAGCAGTTCTTC
TRBJ1-1 | - | TRBV7-2 | many | CASSLFGGRTEAFF | TGTGCCAGCAGCTTATTCGGGGGTCGGACTGAAGCTTTCTTT
TRBJ2-5 | TRBD2 | TRBV7-3 | - | CASSSQGRTSGIQETQYF | TGTGCCAGCAGCTCCCAGGGCCGGACTAGCGGAATCCAAGAGACCCAGTACTTC
TRBJ2-2 | - | TRBV6-6 | - | CASRREMGELFF | TGTGCCAGCAGACGAGAGATGGGGGAGCTGTTTTTT
TRBJ2-2 | TRBD1 | TRBV7-9 | few | CASSPRRTGGTGELFF | TGTGCCAGCAGCCCAAGGAGGACAGGGGGCACCGGGGAGCTGTTTTTT
TRBJ1-2 | - | TRBV7-6 | few | CASTLGVVNYGYTF | TGTGCCAGCACCTTGGGGGTTGTTAACTATGGCTACACCTTC
TRBJ2-4 | TRBD2 | TRBV28 | few | CASSVSGGQAKNIQYF | TGTGCCAGCAGTGTGTCGGGGGGGCAGGCCAAAAACATTCAGTACTTC
TRBJ2-5 | - | TRBV12-5 | many | CASGPPGVRQTQETQYF | TGTGCTAGTGGTCCTCCGGGAGTCCGCCAAACTCAAGAGACCCAGTACTTC
TRBJ2-7 | TRBD2 | TRBV20-1 | - | CSARDPGTSNYEQYF | TGCAGTGCTAGGGACCCCGGGACTAGTAACTACGAGCAGTACTTC
TRBJ2-4 | - | TRBV6-5 | many | CASSSSTKNIQYF | TGTGCCAGCAGTTCCTCAACCAAAAACATTCAGTACTTC
TRBJ2-1 | - | TRBV7-3 | few | CASSLSNDYNEQFF | TGTGCCAGCAGCTTATCTAACGACTACAATGAGCAGTTCTTC
TRBJ1-6 | - | TRBV28 | many | CATLAQIDSPLHF | TGTGCCACCCTCGCCCAGATCGATTCACCCCTCCACTTT
TRBJ2-1 | TRBD1 | TRBV5-1 | many | CASSEGQVNGDEQFF | TGCGCCAGCAGCGAGGGACAGGTAAACGGAGATGAGCAGTTCTTC
TRBJ1-1 | - | TRBV27 | few | CASSGRGWNTEAFF | TGTGCCAGCAGTGGGAGGGGATGGAACACTGAAGCTTTCTTT
TRBJ2-5 | TRBD2 | TRBV20-1 | few | CSSSGQETQYF | TGCAGTTCTAGCGGCCAAGAGACCCAGTACTTC
TRBJ2-5 | TRBD2 | TRBV6-1 | many | CASSKLAGGPRGQETQYF | TGTGCCAGCAGTAAACTAGCGGGAGGGCCGAGAGGACAAGAGACCCAGTACTTC
TRBJ2-1 | TRBD2 | TRBV20-1 | - | CSARRGAGLTYNEQFF | TGCAGTGCACGACGGGGAGCGGGGCTTACCTACAATGAGCAGTTCTTC
TRBJ2-2 | TRBD2 | TRBV7-8 | many | CASRQSGRANTGELFF | TGTGCCAGCAGGCAAAGCGGGAGGGCGAACACCGGGGAGCTGTTTTTT
TRBJ1-1 | - | TRBV30 | - | CAWSAGGSRNTEAFF | TGTGCCTGGAGTGCGGGGGGCTCCCGAAACACTGAAGCTTTCTTT
TRBJ2-7 | - | TRBV20-1 | few | CSAFHPPLGYEQYF | TGCAGTGCTTTCCACCCTCCACTAGGCTACGAGCAGTACTTC
TRBJ2-3 | - | TRBV20-1 | few | CSARIVGPGTDTQYF | TGCAGTGCTAGGATCGTGGGCCCCGGCACAGATACGCAGTATTTT
TRBJ2-2 | TRBD2 | TRBV20-1 | - | CSARMPGLAGSGELFF | TGCAGTGCTAGGATGCCGGGACTAGCGGGGTCCGGGGAGCTGTTTTTT
TRBJ2-7 | - | TRBV7-9 | few | CASSSNLPSSYEQYF | TGTGCCAGCAGCTCGAACCTCCCGAGCTCCTACGAGCAGTACTTC